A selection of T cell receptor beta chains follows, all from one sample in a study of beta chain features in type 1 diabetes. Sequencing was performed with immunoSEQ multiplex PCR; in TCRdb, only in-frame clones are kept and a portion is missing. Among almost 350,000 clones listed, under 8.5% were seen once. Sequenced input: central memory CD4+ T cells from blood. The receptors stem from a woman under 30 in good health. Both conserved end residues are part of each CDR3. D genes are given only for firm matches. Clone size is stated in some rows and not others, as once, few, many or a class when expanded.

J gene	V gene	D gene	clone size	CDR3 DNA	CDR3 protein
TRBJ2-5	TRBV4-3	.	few	TGCGCCAGCAGCCAAGAACCTGGGTCCGAGACCCAGTACTTC	CASSQEPGSETQYF
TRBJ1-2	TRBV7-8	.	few	TGTGCCAGCAGCCCGGACGTTTCCTATGGCTACACCTTC	CASSPDVSYGYTF
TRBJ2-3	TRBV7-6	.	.	TGTGCCAGCAGCTTCGGCAACACAGATACGCAGTATTTT	CASSFGNTDTQYF
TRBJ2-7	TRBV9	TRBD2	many	TGTGCCAGCAGCGTTCACGGTAGCGGGACCTACGAGCAGTACTTC	CASSVHGSGTYEQYF
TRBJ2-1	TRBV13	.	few	TGTGCCAGCAGCTTAATTGGGAGCTACAATGAGCAGTTCTTC	CASSLIGSYNEQFF
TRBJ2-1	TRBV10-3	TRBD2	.	TGTGCCATCAGGGGGTTGGGACTAGCGGGAATGAGCTCCTACAATGAGCAGTTCTTC	CAIRGLGLAGMSSYNEQFF
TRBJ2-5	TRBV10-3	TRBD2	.	TGTGCCATCAGTGAACCGGGACTAGCGGGACCCGGAGCAGGGGCCCAGTACTTC	CAISEPGLAGPGAGAQYF
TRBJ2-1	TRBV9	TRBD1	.	TGTGCCAGCAGCGTAGGTTCACTGGGACAGAATAAGAATGAGCAGTTCTTC	CASSVGSLGQNKNEQFF
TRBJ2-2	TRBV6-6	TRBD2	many	TGTGCCAGCAGTTGGACTAGCGGGAGCACCGGGGAGCTGTTTTTT	CASSWTSGSTGELFF
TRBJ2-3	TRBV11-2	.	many	TGTGCCAGCAGCTCCCTAGCCTACACAGATACGCAGTATTTT	CASSSLAYTDTQYF
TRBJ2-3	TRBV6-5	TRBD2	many	TGTGCCAGCACCATGAGACTAGCGGGAGATACGCAGTATTTT	CASTMRLAGDTQYF
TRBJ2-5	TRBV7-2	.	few	TGTGCCAGCCTCACAGGCCACGGGGAGACCCAGTACTTC	CASLTGHGETQYF
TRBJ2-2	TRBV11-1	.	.	TGTGCCAGCAGCCACACCGGGATTTCGAACACCGGGGAGCTGTTTTTT	CASSHTGISNTGELFF
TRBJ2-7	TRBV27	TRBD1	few	TGTGCCAGCAGCCGTGGGACAGGGGGAACCAATTACGAGCAGTACTTC	CASSRGTGGTNYEQYF
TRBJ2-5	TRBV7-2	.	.	TGTGCCAGCAGCTTATTCCACGGGGTGGGTGAGACCCAGTACTTC	CASSLFHGVGETQYF
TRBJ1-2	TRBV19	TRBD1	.	TGTGCCAGTAGTCCCACACAGGGGGTCGGCTACACCTTC	CASSPTQGVGYTF
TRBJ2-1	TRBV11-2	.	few	TGTGCCAGCAGCTTAGCGCAATACAATGAGCAGTTCTTC	CASSLAQYNEQFF
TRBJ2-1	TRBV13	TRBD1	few	TGTGCCAGCAGAGGGACAGGATTCTACAATGAGCAGTTCTTC	CASRGTGFYNEQFF
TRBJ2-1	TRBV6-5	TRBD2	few	TGTGCCAGCCGGGACCAGGGACTAGCAGATAATGAGCAGTTCTTC	CASRDQGLADNEQFF
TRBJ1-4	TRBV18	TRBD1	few	TGTGCCAGCTCACCTAACGACAGGGTCGGTGAAAAACTGTTTTTT	CASSPNDRVGEKLFF
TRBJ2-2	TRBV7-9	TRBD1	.	TGTGCCAGCAGAAAGACAGGGCCAATGAACACCGGGGAGCTGTTTTTT	CASRKTGPMNTGELFF
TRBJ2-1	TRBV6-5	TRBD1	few	TGTGCCAGCAGATCGGGACAGGGGTTAGGGGAGCAGTTCTTC	CASRSGQGLGEQFF
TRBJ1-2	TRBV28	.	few	TGTGCCAGCAGTTTAGGTGCCGTCTATGGCTACACCTTC	CASSLGAVYGYTF
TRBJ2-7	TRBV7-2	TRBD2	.	TGTGCCAGCGGGAGGGCCCTCGAGCAGTACTTC	CASGRALEQYF
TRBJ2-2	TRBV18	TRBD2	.	TGTGCCAGCTCACCGCCTGGACTAGCGGGTACCACCGGGGAGCTGTTTTTT	CASSPPGLAGTTGELFF
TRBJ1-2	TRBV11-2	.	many	TGTGCCAGCAGCTTATCCTTTAGGAGGCGGATCGATAACTATGGCTACACCTTC	CASSLSFRRRIDNYGYTF
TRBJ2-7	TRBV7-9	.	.	TGTGCCAGCAGCTCGCTCCCGCCATTCTACGAGCAGTACTTC	CASSSLPPFYEQYF
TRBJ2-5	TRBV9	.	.	TGTGCCAGCAGCGGTGGGGCCCAAGAGACCCAGTACTTC	CASSGGAQETQYF
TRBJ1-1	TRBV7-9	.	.	TGTGCCAGCAGCTCGGGACAACCAGCTTTCTTT	CASSSGQPAFF
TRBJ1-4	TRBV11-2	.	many	TGTGCCAGCAGCCTGAATGAAAAACTGTTTTTT	CASSLNEKLFF
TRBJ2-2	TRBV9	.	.	TGTGCCAGCAGCGCCGCAGGGGCCTGGAGCTCCGGGGAGCTGTTTTTT	CASSAAGAWSSGELFF
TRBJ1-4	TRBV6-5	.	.	TGTGCCAGCAGTCCGGCGCCCCTCGTAAAACTGTTTTTT	CASSPAPLVKLFF
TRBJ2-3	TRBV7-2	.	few	TGTGCCAGTTTTCTCAACTCGGCCCACACAGATACGCAGTATTTT	CASFLNSAHTDTQYF
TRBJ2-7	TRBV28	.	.	TGTGCCAGCAGCTTTACTCTTGTGGACACAGCCTACGAGCAGTACTTC	CASSFTLVDTAYEQYF
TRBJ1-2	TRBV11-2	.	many	TGTGCCAGCAGCCAGAGCGGGGCGAGTAGGGGCTACACCTTC	CASSQSGASRGYTF
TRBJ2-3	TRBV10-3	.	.	TGTGCCATCAGTGAGGTGAGCCCGGGAGTGCCAGATACGCAGTATTTT	CAISEVSPGVPDTQYF
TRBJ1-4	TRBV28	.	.	TGTGCCAGCAGTCGGACACAAACTAATGAAAAACTGTTTTTT	CASSRTQTNEKLFF
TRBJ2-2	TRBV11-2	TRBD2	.	TGTGCCAGCAGCGCTGCTGTTAGCGGGAGTCGCACCGGGGAGCTGTTTTTT	CASSAAVSGSRTGELFF
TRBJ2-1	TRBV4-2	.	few	TGTGCCAGCAGCCAAGAACTCGACAGGTTACAGTTCTTC	CASSQELDRLQFF
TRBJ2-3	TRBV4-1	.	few	TGCGCCAGCAGCCGATCACCTCCGGGGGAGAGAGATACGCAGTATTTT	CASSRSPPGERDTQYF
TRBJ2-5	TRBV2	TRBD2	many	TGTGCCAGCAGTGTGCGACTAGCGGGAGAGGGAGAGACCCAGTACTTC	CASSVRLAGEGETQYF
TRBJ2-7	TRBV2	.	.	TGTGCCAGCAGTCACTCCTACGAGCAGTACTTC	CASSHSYEQYF
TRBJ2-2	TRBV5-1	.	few	TGCGCCAGCAGTTACGGATTGAACACCGGGGAGCTGTTTTTT	CASSYGLNTGELFF
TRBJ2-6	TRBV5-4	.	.	TGTGCCAGCAGCGGAGGGGCCAACGTCCTGACTTTC	CASSGGANVLTF